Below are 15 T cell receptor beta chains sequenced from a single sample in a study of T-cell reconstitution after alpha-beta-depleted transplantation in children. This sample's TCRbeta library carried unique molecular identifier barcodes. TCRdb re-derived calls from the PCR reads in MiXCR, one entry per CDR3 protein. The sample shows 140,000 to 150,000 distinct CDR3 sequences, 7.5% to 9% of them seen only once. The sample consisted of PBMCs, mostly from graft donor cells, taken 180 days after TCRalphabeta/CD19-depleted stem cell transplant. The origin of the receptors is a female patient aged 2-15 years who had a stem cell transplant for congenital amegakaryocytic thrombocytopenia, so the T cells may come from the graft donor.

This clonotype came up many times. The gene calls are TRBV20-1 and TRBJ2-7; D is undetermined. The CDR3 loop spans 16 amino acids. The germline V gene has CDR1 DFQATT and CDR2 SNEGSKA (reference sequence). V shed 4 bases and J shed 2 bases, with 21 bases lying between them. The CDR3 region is CSATNRAGSRPYEQYF. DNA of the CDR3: TGCAGTGCTACCAACCGTGCAGGCTCTAGGCCCTACGAGCAGTACTTC.

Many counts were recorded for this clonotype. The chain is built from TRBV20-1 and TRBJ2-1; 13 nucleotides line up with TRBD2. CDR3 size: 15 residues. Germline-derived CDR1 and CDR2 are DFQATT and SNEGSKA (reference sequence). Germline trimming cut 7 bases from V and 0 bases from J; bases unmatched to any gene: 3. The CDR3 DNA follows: TGCAGTGGGACTAGCGGGAGTGGCTCCTACAATGAGCAGTTCTTC. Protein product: CSGTSGSGSYNEQFF.

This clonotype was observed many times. CDR3 bases: TGTGCCAGTAGTGTAGCGAACCGGAACACCGGGGAGCTGTTTTTT. Protein product: CASSVANRNTGELFF. This chain joins TRBV19 and TRBJ2-2; D possibly corresponds to TRBD2 (5 bases). Per germline, CDR1 LNHDA and CDR2 SQIVND (reference sequence). Trimming took 5 bases from V and 1 from J, leaving 11 bases between them. The CDR3 covers 15 residues. Complete variable domain (other parts from reference TRBV19 and TRBJ2-2): DGGITQSPKYLFRKEGQNVTLSCEQNLNHDAMYWYRQDPGQGLRLIYYSQIVNDFQKGDIAEGYSVSREKKESFPLTVTSAQKNPTAFYLCASSVANRNTGELFFGEGSRLTVL.

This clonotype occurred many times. The CDR3 protein is CSVEREGSYEQYF. The CDR3 DNA sequence: TGCAGCGTTGAACGAGAGGGGTCCTACGAGCAGTACTTC. V and J are TRBV29-1 and TRBJ2-7; D could derive from TRBD1 or TRBD2 (5 bases each). The CDR3 covers 13 residues. Trimming took 2 bases from V and 1 from J, leaving 9 bases between them. Germline CDR1 is SQVTM and CDR2 is ANQGSEA.

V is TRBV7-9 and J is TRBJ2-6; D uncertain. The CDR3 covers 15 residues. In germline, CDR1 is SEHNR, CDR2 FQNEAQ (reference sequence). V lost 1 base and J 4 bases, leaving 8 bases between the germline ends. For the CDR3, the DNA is TGTGCCAGCAGCTTAGAAGGGTCGGGGGCCAACGTCCTGACTTTC. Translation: CASSLEGSGANVLTF.

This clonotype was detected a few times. CDR3: CASSKVGRGGAFF. The DNA for the CDR3 is TGTGCCAGCAGCAAAGTGGGGCGGGGGGGAGCTTTCTTT. This chain joins TRBV21-1 and TRBJ1-1. TRBV21-1 is deemed a pseudogene. The CDR3 totals 13 residues.

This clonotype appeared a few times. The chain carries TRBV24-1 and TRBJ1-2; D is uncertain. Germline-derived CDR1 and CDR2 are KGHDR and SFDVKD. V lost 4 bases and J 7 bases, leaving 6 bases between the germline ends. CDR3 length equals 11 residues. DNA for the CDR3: TGTGCCACCAGTGACCTAGGTGGCTACACCTTC. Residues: CATSDLGGYTF.

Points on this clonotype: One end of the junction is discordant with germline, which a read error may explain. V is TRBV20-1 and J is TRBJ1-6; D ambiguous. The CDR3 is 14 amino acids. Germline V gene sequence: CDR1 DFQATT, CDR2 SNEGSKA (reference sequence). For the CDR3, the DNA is TGCAGTGCTAGAGATATCCGGGGTGAGGTCCCTTTTTACTTT. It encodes CSARDIRGEVPFYF.

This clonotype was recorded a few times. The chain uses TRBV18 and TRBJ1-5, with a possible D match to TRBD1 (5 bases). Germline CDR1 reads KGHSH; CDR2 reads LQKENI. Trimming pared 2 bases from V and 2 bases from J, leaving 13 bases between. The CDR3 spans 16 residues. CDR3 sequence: CASSPGIGGRNQPQHF. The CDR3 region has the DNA TGTGCCAGCTCACCAGGGATTGGGGGTCGCAATCAGCCCCAGCATTTT.

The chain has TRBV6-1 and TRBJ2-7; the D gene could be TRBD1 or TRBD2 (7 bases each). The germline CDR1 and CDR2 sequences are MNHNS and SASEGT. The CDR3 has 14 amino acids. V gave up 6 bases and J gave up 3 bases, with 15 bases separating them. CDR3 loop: CASSEGGGNYEQYF. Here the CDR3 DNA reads TGTGCCAGCAGCGAGGGAGGGGGCAACTACGAGCAGTACTTC.

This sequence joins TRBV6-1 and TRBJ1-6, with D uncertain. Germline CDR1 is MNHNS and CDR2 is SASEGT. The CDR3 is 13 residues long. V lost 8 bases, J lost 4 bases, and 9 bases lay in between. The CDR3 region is CASAGIYNSPLHF. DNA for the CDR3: TGTGCCAGCGCCGGGATTTATAATTCACCCCTCCACTTT.

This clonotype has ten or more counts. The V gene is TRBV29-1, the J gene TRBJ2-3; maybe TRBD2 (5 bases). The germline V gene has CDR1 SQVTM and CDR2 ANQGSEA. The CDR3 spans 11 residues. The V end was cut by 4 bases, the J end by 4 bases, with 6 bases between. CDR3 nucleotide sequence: TGCAGCGTTGGAGGGTCAGATACGCAGTATTTT. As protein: CSVGGSDTQYF.

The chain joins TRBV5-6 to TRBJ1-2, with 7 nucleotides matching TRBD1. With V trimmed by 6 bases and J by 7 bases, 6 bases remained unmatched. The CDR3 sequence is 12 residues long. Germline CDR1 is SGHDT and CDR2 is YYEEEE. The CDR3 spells CASTDYRGGYTF. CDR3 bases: TGTGCCAGCACCGATTACAGGGGTGGCTACACCTTC.

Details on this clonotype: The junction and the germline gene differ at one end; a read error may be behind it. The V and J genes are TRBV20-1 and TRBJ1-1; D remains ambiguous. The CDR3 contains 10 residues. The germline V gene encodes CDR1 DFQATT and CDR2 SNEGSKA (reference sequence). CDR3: CNARVGKAFF. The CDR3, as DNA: TGCAATGCTAGAGTGGGAAAGGCTTTCTTT.

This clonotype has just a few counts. In DNA, the CDR3 is TGTGCCAGCAGTTACTCGTTCGGACAGGGGTACAATGAGCAGTTCTTC. Its protein is CASSYSFGQGYNEQFF. The V call is TRBV6-5, the J call TRBJ2-1; 9 bases match TRBD1. Unmatched junction bases numbered 4, after V lost 0 bases and J lost 4 bases. The germline V gene has CDR1 MNHEY and CDR2 SVGAGI. The CDR3 has 16 residues.